Described below is a single T cell receptor beta chain sequence and its context. This entry is derived from a study of control samples from healthy donors and cancer patients. Sequencing was performed with immunoSEQ multiplex PCR; in TCRdb, only in-frame clones are kept and a portion is missing. The table shows 90,000 to 100,000 clones, with around three quarters occurring only once. Losses at the gene ends were 4 bases for V and 3 bases for J; bases not matched to a gene: 3. Germline CDR1 and CDR2: GTSNPN and SVGIG (reference sequence). The CDR3 consists of 12 residues. Sequenced sample: blood. The rearrangement joins TRBV30 to TRBJ2-7; 7 positions match TRBD2. The TCR sequence derives from a woman younger than 45 in good health. The CDR3 loop reads CAWNRGDYEQYF. For the CDR3, the DNA is TGTGCCTGGAATCGGGGGGACTACGAGCAGTACTTC.